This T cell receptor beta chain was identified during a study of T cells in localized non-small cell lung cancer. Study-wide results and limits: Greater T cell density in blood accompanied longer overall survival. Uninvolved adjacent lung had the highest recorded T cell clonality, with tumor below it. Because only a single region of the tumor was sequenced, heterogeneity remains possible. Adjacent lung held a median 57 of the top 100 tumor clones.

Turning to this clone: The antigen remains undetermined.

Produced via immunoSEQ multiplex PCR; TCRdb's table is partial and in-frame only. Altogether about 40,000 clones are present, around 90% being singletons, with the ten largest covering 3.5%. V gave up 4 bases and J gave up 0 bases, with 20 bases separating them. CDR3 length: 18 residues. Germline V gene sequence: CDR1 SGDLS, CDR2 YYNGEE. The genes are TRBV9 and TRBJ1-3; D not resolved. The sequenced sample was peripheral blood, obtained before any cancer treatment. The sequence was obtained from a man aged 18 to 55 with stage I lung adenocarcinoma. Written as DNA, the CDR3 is TGTGCCAGCAGCCCCTCTCTTGACACCTTGAGCTCTGGAAACACCATATATTTT. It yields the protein CASSPSLDTLSSGNTIYF.